The 24 T cell receptor beta chains below were found in one sample sequenced in a study of regulatory T cells in long-lasting Graves disease. TCR beta libraries were built with iRepertoire HTBI primers and Arm-PCR of CDR3 regions. MiXCR was run by TCRdb on the multiplex PCR reads, yielding one entry per CDR3 protein. The sample carries 400,000 to 500,000 distinct CDR3 sequences, roughly 17% recorded once. Time point: newly diagnosed GD, antithyroid drugs for less than 3 months. Following extraction of RNA from PBMCs, that RNA was used to make the TCR library. These data were also filed under a second study, of T cells in Graves' hyperthyroidism and ophthalmopathy.

The sample was peripheral blood mononuclear cells (PBMCs), taken at new diagnosis, from a patient treated with antithyroid drugs. The receptor source for this set is a woman aged 18-35 years with Graves disease.

The sample holds one count of this clonotype. V usage is TRBV10-3 and J usage is TRBJ2-5; D gene ambiguous. The germline V and J ends were trimmed by 0 bases and 2 bases, with 4 bases remaining between them. Germline CDR1 is ENHRY and CDR2 is SYGVKD. CDR3 length equals 13 residues. In DNA, the CDR3 is TGTGCCATCAGTGAGTCGGCTCAAGAGACCCAGTACTTC. Translating it yields CAISESAQETQYF.

J is TRBJ2-1 and V is TRBV27; 7 bases map to TRBD1. V gave up 6 bases and J gave up 6 bases; unmatched junction bases: 2. This CDR3 contains 12 residues. Germline assignment: CDR1 MNHEY and CDR2 SMNVEV (reference sequence). CDR3 DNA: TGTGCCAGCAGGGACAGGCTCAATGAGCAGTTCTTC. Translated: CASRDRLNEQFF.

The table lists this clonotype with a few counts. V gene TRBV7-9 combines with J gene TRBJ2-1, with D possibly being TRBD1 or TRBD2 (5 bases each). CDR3 length: 16 residues. Looked up from germline, CDR1 is SEHNR and CDR2 is FQNEAQ (reference sequence). Trimming shortened V by 6 bases and J by 6 bases, and 21 bases separated the two germline ends. The CDR3 spells CASRFHRDRGINEQFF. The CDR3 DNA follows: TGTGCCAGCAGATTCCACCGGGACCGCGGAATCAATGAGCAGTTCTTC. Drawing the rest from reference TRBV7-9 and TRBJ2-1, the complete variable domain is DTGVSQNPRHKITKRGQNVTFRCDPISEHNRLYWYRQTLGQGPEFLTYFQNEAQLEKSRLLSDRFSAERPKGSFSTLEIQRTEQGDSAMYLCASRFHRDRGINEQFFGPGTRLTVL.

The table lists this clonotype with many counts. V and J are TRBV7-2 and TRBJ1-4; possibly TRBD1 for D (6 bases). Trimming stripped 3 bases from V and 4 bases from J, with 15 bases between. The CDR3 covers 16 residues. Germline V gives CDR1 SGHTA, CDR2 FQGNSA. CDR3 DNA: TGTGCCAGCAGCTTGGGGGGCGCCGCGGGTAATGAAAAACTGTTTTTT. Translating it yields CASSLGGAAGNEKLFF.

This clonotype has only a few counts. An end of the junction does not agree with germline; a read error may underlie this. The rearrangement uses TRBV7-7 and TRBJ2-2; D may be TRBD2 (6 bases). CDR3 size: 16 residues. Germline V gives CDR1 SSHAT, CDR2 FNYEAQ (reference sequence). CDR3 residues: CASSLLPSENTGELFF. The CDR3 DNA sequence: TGTGCTAGCAGCCTCTTGCCTAGCGAGAACACCGGGGAGCTGTTTTTT.

This clonotype was recorded many times. The rearrangement links TRBV7-2 to TRBJ2-7; D gene uncertain. The germline gives CDR1 SGHTA, CDR2 FQGNSA. This CDR3 region has 11 residues. V gave up 3 bases and J gave up 4 bases, with 4 bases separating them. CDR3 nucleotides: TGTGCCAGCAGCTTCCATTACGAGCAGTACTTC. As protein: CASSFHYEQYF.

This clonotype was found a few times. The V call is TRBV6-1, the J call TRBJ1-1; D gene unclear. The V end was cut by 6 bases, the J end by 0 bases, with 8 bases between. From germline, CDR1 is MNHNS and CDR2 SASEGT. This CDR3 has 13 residues. The CDR3 nucleotides are TGTGCCAGCAGAACAGACATGAACACTGAAGCTTTCTTT. This gives the protein CASRTDMNTEAFF.

Turning to this clonotype: A far larger clone is one nucleotide away, so this likely arose from a read error. The J gene is TRBJ2-5, the V gene TRBV6-2 or TRBV6-3, with D possibly being TRBD2 (5 bases). The ends were cut back, 10 bases at V and 6 bases at J, with 18 bases in the middle. Per germline, CDR1 MNHEY and CDR2 SVGEGT. This CDR3 has 13 residues. The CDR3: CATGISEEKTQYF. The CDR3 DNA sequence: TGTGCCACCGGGATTAGCGAGGAAAAGACCCAGTACTTC.

This clonotype showed up just a few times. This rearrangement joins TRBV6-5 to TRBJ2-2; D unresolved. The V end was cut by 4 bases, the J end by 4 bases, with 13 bases between. From germline, CDR1 is MNHEY and CDR2 SVGAGI. The CDR3 is 15 residues long. The CDR3 coding sequence is TGTGCCAGCAGTTTATCTACATGGGGCACCGGGGAGCTGTTTTTT. Translation gives CASSLSTWGTGELFF.

This clonotype was seen repeatedly, ten times or more. The V call is TRBV29-1, the J call TRBJ2-3, with D unclear. Trimming took off 4 bases at V and 1 base at J, with 12 bases between the two ends. This CDR3 is 14 amino acids long. Germline CDR1 SQVTM, CDR2 ANQGSEA. In nucleotides, the CDR3 is TGCAGCGTTGGGCTGGCGTTTGGCACAGATACGCAGTATTTT. Translation: CSVGLAFGTDTQYF.

This clonotype was counted ten times or more. This sequence joins TRBV7-9 and TRBJ2-7, with 11 bases matching TRBD2. CDR3 length equals 14 residues. V shed 4 bases, J shed 5 bases, and the junction held 4 bases outside the gene matches. CDR1 and CDR2 from the germline V gene are SEHNR and FQNEAQ (reference sequence). CDR3 in amino acids: CASSWGLAADEQYF. The CDR3, as DNA: TGTGCCAGCAGCTGGGGACTAGCGGCCGACGAGCAGTACTTC.

Comments on this clonotype: This probably arose from a read error, given a far larger clone one base away. The rearrangement joins TRBV7-9 to TRBJ2-1; TRBD2 agrees at 10 bases. Germline CDR1 reads SEHNR; CDR2 reads FQNEAQ (reference sequence). The CDR3 runs 17 residues. V shed 3 bases and J 5 bases; nucleotides not matched to a gene: 10. This chain's CDR3 is CASSLRAGGRVHNEQFF. The DNA of the CDR3 is TGTGCCAGCAGCTTGAGAGCGGGAGGGAGAGTACACAATGAGCAGTTCTTC.

This clonotype was seen ten or more times. The V and J genes are TRBV30 and TRBJ2-7; 13 positions agree with TRBD2. The germline V gene encodes CDR1 GTSNPN and CDR2 SVGIG (reference sequence). The CDR3 extends over 14 amino acids. V lost 5 bases to trimming and J lost 7 bases; unmatched junction nucleotides: 8. CDR3 in DNA: TGTGCCTGGGGAGGACTAGCGGGAGTTTGGGAGCAGTACTTC. The encoded protein is CAWGGLAGVWEQYF.

This clonotype was counted a few times. V and J are TRBV5-8 and TRBJ2-1, with unresolved D. CDR1 and CDR2 (germline): SGHTS, YDEGEE. This CDR3 contains 15 residues. V dropped 5 bases and J dropped 0 bases, with 12 bases sitting between them. CDR3 coding DNA: TGTGCCAGCAGTTCGGGCTATAGCTCCTACAATGAGCAGTTCTTC. It encodes CASSSGYSSYNEQFF.

Only a few counts were recorded for this clonotype. The chain links TRBV12-3 or TRBV12-4 to TRBJ1-3; 7 bases align to TRBD1. V gave up 6 bases and J gave up 0 bases; unmatched junction bases: 2. This CDR3 contains 14 residues. For the CDR3, the DNA is TGTGCCAGCAGCTGGGACAGCTCTGGAAACACCATATATTTT. Translated: CASSWDSSGNTIYF.

This clonotype was counted at least ten times. This sequence joins TRBV2 and TRBJ2-7; 9 bases align to TRBD2. The CDR3 runs 13 residues. CDR1 is SNHLY, CDR2 FYNNEI, per germline. V lost 5 bases to trimming and J lost 3 bases; unmatched junction nucleotides: 2. CDR3 protein: CASSRLADYEQYF. For the CDR3, the DNA is TGTGCCAGCAGTCGACTAGCGGACTACGAGCAGTACTTC.

This clonotype was detected ten times or more. J is TRBJ2-7 and V is TRBV11-2; D gene ambiguous. V lost 5 bases to trimming and J lost 3 bases, with 5 bases between them. CDR3 size: 11 residues. Germline assignment: CDR1 SGHAT and CDR2 FQNNGV. The CDR3 nucleotides read TGTGCCAGCAGCATCAACTACGAGCAGTACTTC. As protein: CASSINYEQYF.

This clonotype was seen ten or more times. The chain links TRBV27 to TRBJ2-1; tentatively, D is TRBD2 (5 bases). The CDR3 is made up of 15 amino acids. The V end lost 3 bases, the J end lost 4 bases, and 13 bases lay between the germline ends. CDR1 and CDR2 (germline): MNHEY, SMNVEV (reference sequence). This CDR3 is CASSLSRETYNEQFF. The DNA of the CDR3 is TGTGCCAGCAGTTTGTCGAGGGAGACTTACAATGAGCAGTTCTTC.

In its sample, this clonotype was seen many times. The genes are TRBV12-3 or TRBV12-4 and TRBJ2-3, with 7 bases aligning to TRBD2. V trimming: 5 bases; J trimming: 4 bases; junction bases outside the gene matches: 9. CDR3 length equals 15 residues. This CDR3 is CASSPVAGGADTQYF. The CDR3 region has the DNA TGTGCCAGCAGTCCCGTAGCGGGTGGCGCAGATACGCAGTATTTT.

This clonotype was seen a few times. This chain uses TRBV25-1 with TRBJ2-7; perhaps TRBD1 as D (6 bases). CDR1 is MGHDK and CDR2 is SYGVNS in the germline V gene. V lost 1 base to trimming and J lost 3 bases, with 10 bases between them. The CDR3 has 14 residues. The CDR3 loop reads CASSEFGTNYEQYF. The CDR3 DNA reads as TGTGCCAGCAGTGAATTCGGGACAAACTACGAGCAGTACTTC.

This clonotype was seen ten or more times. The chain links TRBV2 to TRBJ2-2; 10 bases align to TRBD2. Losses at the gene ends were 7 bases for V and 3 bases for J; bases not matched to a gene: 5. The V gene's germline CDR1 is SNHLY and CDR2 FYNNEI. The length of the CDR3 is 15 residues. The CDR3 DNA reads TGTGCCAGCAAGCTAGCGGGGGATTACACCGGGGAGCTGTTTTTT. This sequence encodes CASKLAGDYTGELFF.

This clonotype was found a few times. V is TRBV3-1 and J is TRBJ1-1, with D hard to call. This CDR3 spans 12 amino acids. V was pared by 3 bases and J by 8 bases, with 10 bases between. Germline lookup yields CDR1 LGHDT and CDR2 YNNKEL (reference sequence). This CDR3 is CASSHYGKEAFF. The DNA of the CDR3 is TGTGCCAGCAGCCACTATGGCAAGGAAGCTTTCTTT.

This clonotype has just a few counts. The DNA of the CDR3 is TGTGCCAGTAGTAGTCTGAACGGCCAAGAGACCCAGTACTTC. The encoded protein is CASSSLNGQETQYF. This chain connects TRBV19 to TRBJ2-1, with D uncertain. The DNA matches TRBJ2-5 better at its end, which makes the J call doubtful. Germline V gives CDR1 LNHDA, CDR2 SQIVND (reference sequence). The length of the CDR3 is 14 residues.

The sample holds many counts of this clonotype. The chain recombines TRBV11-1 with TRBJ2-5; the D gene is possibly TRBD2 (5 bases). The CDR3 is 16 amino acids. V dropped 5 bases and J dropped 1 base, with 17 bases sitting between them. CDR1 and CDR2 from the germline V gene are SGHAT and FQDESV (reference sequence). The CDR3 region has the DNA TGTGCCAGCAGCCCCCGGACGCGGCGGGTCCAAGAGACCCAGTACTTC. Residues: CASSPRTRRVQETQYF.